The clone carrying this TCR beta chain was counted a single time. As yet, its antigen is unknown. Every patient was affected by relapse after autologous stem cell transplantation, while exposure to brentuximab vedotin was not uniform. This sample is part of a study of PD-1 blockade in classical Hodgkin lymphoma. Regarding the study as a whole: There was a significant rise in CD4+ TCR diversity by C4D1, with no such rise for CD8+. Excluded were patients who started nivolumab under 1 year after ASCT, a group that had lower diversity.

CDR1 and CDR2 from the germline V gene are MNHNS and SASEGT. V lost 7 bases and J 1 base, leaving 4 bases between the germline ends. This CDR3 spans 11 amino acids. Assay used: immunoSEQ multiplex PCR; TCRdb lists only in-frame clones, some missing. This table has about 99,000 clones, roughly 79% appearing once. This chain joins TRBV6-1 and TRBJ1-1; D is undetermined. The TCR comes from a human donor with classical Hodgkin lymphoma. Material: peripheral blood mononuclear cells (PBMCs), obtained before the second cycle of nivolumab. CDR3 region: CASKENTEAFF. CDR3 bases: TGTGCCAGCAAAGAGAACACTGAAGCTTTCTTT.